These 30 T cell receptor beta chains were sequenced from one sample in a study of shared clonotypes between healthy human individuals. TCRdb's table, derived via immunoSEQ multiplex PCR, lists solely in-frame clones and lacks some. The profile shows about 2.4 million clones, just over 90% of them singletons. Material for sequencing was naive CD4+ T cells sorted from blood. Subset noted: CD45RA+ positively selected. These receptors were collected from a man younger than 35 in good health.

The chain combines TRBV6-5 with TRBJ1-2; D unclear. This CDR3 spans 15 amino acids. V was clipped by 4 bases and J by 5 bases, with 17 bases between them. Germline V gives CDR1 MNHEY, CDR2 SVGAGI. The DNA for the CDR3 is TGTGCCAGCAGTTCACGGAGGGCTGCGTGGTATGGCTACACCTTC. This gives the protein CASSSRRAAWYGYTF.

This sequence joins TRBV15 and TRBJ2-1, with D maybe TRBD2 (6 bases). This CDR3 spans 12 amino acids. V was trimmed by 5 bases and J by 15 bases, leaving 17 bases between them. The V gene's germline CDR1 is LNHNV and CDR2 YYDKDF (reference sequence). In DNA, the CDR3 is TGTGCCACCAGCGAGCCGCCTGGGAGGCGGTTCTTC. It encodes CATSEPPGRRFF.

This chain uses TRBV9 with TRBJ2-2; the D call may be TRBD1 or TRBD2 (6 bases each). The CDR3 contains 16 residues. The germline V and J ends were trimmed by 6 bases and 5 bases, with 20 bases remaining between them. CDR1 and CDR2 from the germline V gene are SGDLS and YYNGEE. The CDR3 coding sequence is TGTGCCAGCACTGAAGGGGGGCTAGATTGGACCGGGGAGCTGTTTTTT. Its protein is CASTEGGLDWTGELFF.

The V and J genes are TRBV5-1 and TRBJ2-3; 9 bases line up with TRBD2. Per germline, CDR1 SGHRS and CDR2 YFSETQ. The CDR3 spans 15 residues. V lost 6 bases to trimming and J lost 4 bases; unmatched junction nucleotides: 9. The CDR3 region is CASKRGLARADTQYF. CDR3 nucleotide sequence: TGCGCCAGCAAAAGAGGACTAGCGCGCGCAGATACGCAGTATTTT.

The gene calls are TRBV7-9 and TRBJ2-7; D may be TRBD1 (6 bases). This CDR3 has 14 residues. V shed 1 base and J shed 7 bases, with 14 bases lying between them. Germline CDR1 reads SEHNR; CDR2 reads FQNEAQ (reference sequence). CDR3 nucleotides: TGTGCCAGCAGCTTAGAGGGACACTCCCTGGAGCAGTACTTC. It yields the protein CASSLEGHSLEQYF.

The genes are TRBV30 and TRBJ2-1, with D maybe TRBD1 (5 bases). Looked up from germline, CDR1 is GTSNPN and CDR2 is SVGIG (reference sequence). Trimming took 5 bases from V and 4 from J, leaving 9 bases between them. This CDR3 comprises 12 residues. CDR3 bases: TGTGCCTGGCAAGGGGCTTACAATGAGCAGTTCTTC. Translated, it gives CAWQGAYNEQFF.

The chain carries TRBV2 and TRBJ2-7; tentatively, D is TRBD1 (6 bases). The CDR3 spans 16 residues. The V and J ends lost 6 bases and 0 bases respectively, with 18 bases between them. CDR1 and CDR2 (germline): SNHLY, FYNNEI. CDR3 amino acids: CASSVQGGRSSYEQYF. CDR3 bases: TGTGCCAGCAGCGTACAGGGCGGCCGCTCCTCCTACGAGCAGTACTTC.

This chain joins TRBV28 and TRBJ1-2; D is uncertain. Germline values: CDR1 MDHEN, CDR2 SYDVKM. This CDR3 has 13 amino acids. Trimming took off 8 bases at V and 2 bases at J, with 12 bases between the two ends. CDR3 coding DNA: TGTGCCAGCGCACCTCGAACGAACTATGGCTACACCTTC. This translates into CASAPRTNYGYTF.

The rearrangement joins TRBV7-9 to TRBJ2-7; 8 bases are shared with TRBD1. The junction had 6 bases not matched to a gene; V was cut back by 6 bases and J by 2 bases. The germline V gene has CDR1 SEHNR and CDR2 FQNEAQ (reference sequence). The CDR3 length is 14 residues. CDR3: CASSLDRGAYEQYF. The CDR3 DNA reads as TGTGCCAGCAGTCTCGACAGGGGAGCCTACGAGCAGTACTTC.

The rearrangement joins TRBV7-9 to TRBJ1-4, with 8 bases matching TRBD1. Unmatched junction bases numbered 10, after V lost 5 bases and J lost 2 bases. Germline loops: CDR1 SEHNR, CDR2 FQNEAQ (reference sequence). The CDR3 runs to 17 residues. As DNA, the CDR3 is TGTGCCAGCAGCCCTAGGACAGGGAGGCCGACTAATGAAAAACTGTTTTTT. It yields the protein CASSPRTGRPTNEKLFF.

V gene TRBV19 combines with J gene TRBJ1-2; 10 positions agree with TRBD1. The CDR3 spans 15 residues. The germline CDR1 and CDR2 sequences are LNHDA and SQIVND (reference sequence). The junction had 7 bases not matched to a gene; V was cut back by 5 bases and J by 4 bases. The CDR3 reads CASSFRDRGPYGYTF. The CDR3 nucleotides are TGTGCCAGTAGTTTCCGGGACAGGGGACCCTATGGCTACACCTTC.

CDR3 coding DNA: TGCGCCAGCAGCCAAGGGGATCACAGGGGGCCCGTAGCCAAAAACATTCAGTACTTC. This codes for CASSQGDHRGPVAKNIQYF. The rearrangement uses TRBV4-1 and TRBJ2-4, with 9 bases identical to TRBD1. The CDR3 covers 19 residues. J was trimmed by 0 bases and V by 1 base; bases with no gene match: 10. The germline CDR1 and CDR2 sequences are MGHRA and YSYEKL.

Comment on this clone: In the same sample, other DNA sequences code for this CDR3. V is TRBV5-1 and J is TRBJ2-3, with D perhaps given as TRBD1 or TRBD2 (5 bases each). In germline, CDR1 is SGHRS, CDR2 YFSETQ. Trimming pared 4 bases from V and 4 bases from J, leaving 10 bases between. The CDR3 is made up of 13 amino acids. CDR3 DNA sequence: TGCGCCAGCAGCCTGAGGGGTCCAGATACGCAGTATTTT. Its protein is CASSLRGPDTQYF.

The chain employs TRBV4-1 and TRBJ1-4; D ambiguous. The ends were cut back, 1 base at V and 6 bases at J, with 9 bases in the middle. CDR3 length equals 14 residues. The germline V gene has CDR1 MGHRA and CDR2 YSYEKL. CDR3 nucleotides: TGCGCCAGCAGCCAAGGGCAGATTGATGAAAAACTGTTTTTT. Protein: CASSQGQIDEKLFF.

The chain links TRBV19 to TRBJ2-1; 8 positions match TRBD2. V shed 4 bases, J shed 4 bases, and the junction held 9 bases outside the gene matches. In germline, CDR1 is LNHDA, CDR2 SQIVND (reference sequence). This CDR3 spans 16 amino acids. CDR3 region: CASSSGFREGYNEQFF. DNA for the CDR3: TGTGCCAGTAGTAGTGGTTTCCGGGAGGGTTACAATGAGCAGTTCTTC.

This clone appeared a single time. V gene TRBV7-9 combines with J gene TRBJ2-1; 10 bases match TRBD1. Trimming took 5 bases from V and 14 from J; bases not matched to a gene: 3. The CDR3 length is 11 residues. Germline V lookup: CDR1 SEHNR, CDR2 FQNEAQ (reference sequence). CDR3 nucleotide sequence: TGTGCCAGCAGCCCTGGACAGGGGGAGTTCTTC. Amino acids: CASSPGQGEFF.

This clone showed up just a few times. This chain joins TRBV11-2 and TRBJ1-6; D may be TRBD1 (5 bases). Per the germline V gene, CDR1 is SGHAT and CDR2 is FQNNGV. V was trimmed by 5 bases and J by 10 bases, leaving 15 bases between them. This CDR3 region has 14 residues. CDR3 in DNA: TGTGCCAGCAGCCAGGGTAGTTCGGGGTCACCCCTCCACTTT. Translated: CASSQGSSGSPLHF.

The chain is built from TRBV9 and TRBJ1-4, with 10 nucleotides matching TRBD1. Germline lookup yields CDR1 SGDLS and CDR2 YYNGEE. The CDR3 has 16 residues. With 7 bases clipped from V and 8 bases from J, the junction kept 14 bases outside the gene matches. The CDR3 protein is CASGPTTGGAWEKLFF. CDR3 DNA sequence: TGTGCCAGCGGCCCGACGACAGGGGGCGCGTGGGAAAAACTGTTTTTT.

The V call is TRBV30, the J call TRBJ1-2; D unclear. Germline CDR1 is GTSNPN and CDR2 is SVGIG (reference sequence). This CDR3 has 13 amino acids. V lost 3 bases, J lost 5 bases, and 13 bases lay in between. CDR3 in amino acids: CAWSPRVGYGYTF. CDR3 in DNA: TGTGCCTGGAGCCCCCGGGTGGGTTATGGCTACACCTTC.

The chain recombines TRBV29-1 with TRBJ2-2, with TRBD1 identical over 8 bases. The CDR3 loop spans 14 amino acids. V dropped 4 bases and J dropped 2; count of bases not matched to a gene: 3. Germline CDR1 SQVTM, CDR2 ANQGSEA. CDR3 in amino acids: CSVAAGGNTGELFF. Here the CDR3 DNA reads TGCAGCGTTGCAGCAGGGGGCAACACCGGGGAGCTGTTTTTT.

The genes are TRBV7-2 and TRBJ2-6; D tentatively fits TRBD1 or TRBD2 (5 bases each). Germline V CDR1 and CDR2: SGHTA, FQGNSA. The V and J ends lost 1 base and 2 bases respectively, with 15 bases between them. The CDR3 is 18 residues long. Here the CDR3 reads CASSLEGPGITGANVLTF. The CDR3 DNA is TGTGCCAGCAGCTTAGAGGGGCCCGGGATAACTGGGGCCAACGTCCTGACTTTC.

This chain uses TRBV18 with TRBJ2-5; 10 positions agree with TRBD1. V lost 6 bases, J lost 5 bases, and 9 bases stayed unmatched. CDR3 size: 15 residues. CDR1 and CDR2 from the germline V gene are KGHSH and LQKENI. Here the CDR3 DNA reads TGTGCCAGCTCTCTCGGACAGGGGGTGTTGGAGACCCAGTACTTC. Translation: CASSLGQGVLETQYF.

On this clone: Different DNA sequences within this sample yield the same CDR3. The V gene is TRBV19, the J gene TRBJ2-2, with 9 positions matching TRBD1. Germline trimming cut 6 bases from V and 5 bases from J; bases unmatched to any gene: 4. The CDR3 contains 14 residues. Germline V gene lookup returns CDR1 LNHDA and CDR2 SQIVND (reference sequence). The CDR3 here is CASRGQGWTGELFF. The CDR3 coding sequence is TGTGCCAGTAGGGGACAGGGATGGACCGGGGAGCTGTTTTTT.

The gene calls are TRBV28 and TRBJ2-3; 9 nucleotides agree with TRBD2. The V and J ends lost 2 bases and 3 bases, in that order; junction bases with no gene match: 6. Germline CDR1 and CDR2: MDHEN and SYDVKM. The CDR3 length is 16 residues. DNA for the CDR3: TGTGCCAGCAGTTTAAACCCCGGACTAGCGACAGATACGCAGTATTTT. Its protein is CASSLNPGLATDTQYF.

The rearrangement links TRBV28 to TRBJ1-6; D is uncertain. Trimming took 4 bases from V and 6 from J, leaving 13 bases between them. The CDR3 is 15 amino acids. Germline-derived CDR1 and CDR2 are MDHEN and SYDVKM. Written as DNA, the CDR3 is TGTGCCAGCAGTTACCAATTTGGCGGTAATTCACCCCTCCACTTT. This gives the protein CASSYQFGGNSPLHF.

V usage is TRBV5-3 and J usage is TRBJ1-2, with TRBD1 as a possible D gene (6 bases). TRBV5-3 is reported as an ORF; its role is uncertain. V lost 4 bases and J lost 3, with 22 bases in between. This CDR3 spans 17 amino acids. CDR3 DNA sequence: TGTGCCAGAAGCGTGAGGACAGACCCAATACGCTACTATGGCTACACCTTC. It codes for CARSVRTDPIRYYGYTF.

V usage is TRBV15 and J usage is TRBJ2-7; 9 nucleotides align to TRBD1. CDR3 length: 14 residues. V lost 3 bases and J lost 5; bases outside the gene matches: 5. Germline loops: CDR1 LNHNV, CDR2 YYDKDF (reference sequence). The CDR3 region has the DNA TGTGCCACCAGCAGCCAGGGACAGGGCGACGAGCAGTACTTC. As protein: CATSSQGQGDEQYF. The complete variable domain, with remaining parts taken from reference TRBV15 and TRBJ2-7, reads DAMVIQNPRYQVTQFGKPVTLSCSQTLNHNVMYWYQQKSSQAPKLLFHYYDKDFNNEADTPDNFQSRRPNTSFCFLDIRSPGLGDTAMYLCATSSQGQGDEQYFGPGTRLTVT.

A remark on this clone: Other DNA sequences in the sample encode the same CDR3. The V gene is TRBV7-3, the J gene TRBJ2-5, with unresolved D. V was pared by 5 bases and J by 0 bases, with 7 bases between. CDR3 length: 13 residues. The germline CDR1 and CDR2 sequences are SGHTA and FQGTGA. The DNA of the CDR3 is TGTGCCAGCAGCCGCAGGTACCAAGAGACCCAGTACTTC. Translating it yields CASSRRYQETQYF. Variable domain in full (rest from reference TRBV7-3 and TRBJ2-5): GAGVSQTPSNKVTEKGKYVELRCDPISGHTALYWYRQSLGQGPEFLIYFQGTGAADDSGLPNDRFFAVRPEGSVSTLKIQRTERGDSAVYLCASSRRYQETQYFGPGTRLLVL.

This clone was seen just once. V and J are TRBV5-1 and TRBJ2-7; TRBD1 aligns across 11 bases. Germline V lookup: CDR1 SGHRS, CDR2 YFSETQ. This CDR3 contains 16 residues. V shed 4 bases and J 4 bases; nucleotides not matched to a gene: 10. CDR3 sequence: CASSPFTGTGGYEQYF. CDR3 nucleotide sequence: TGCGCCAGCAGCCCCTTTACCGGGACAGGGGGTTACGAGCAGTACTTC. Using reference TRBV5-1 and TRBJ2-7 for the parts outside the CDR3, the full variable domain is KAGVTQTPRYLIKTRGQQVTLSCSPISGHRSVSWYQQTPGQGLQFLFEYFSETQRNKGNFPGRFSGRQFSNSRSEMNVSTLELGDSALYLCASSPFTGTGGYEQYFGPGTRLTVT.

The count of this clone is one. The chain links TRBV6-1 to TRBJ1-2, with unresolved D. The CDR3 totals 13 residues. Germline V CDR1 and CDR2: MNHNS, SASEGT. V was clipped by 10 bases and J by 5 bases, with 17 bases between them. The CDR3 loop is CATWRLEDYGYTF. The CDR3 region has the DNA TGTGCCACCTGGAGGTTGGAGGATTATGGCTACACCTTC.